The next 2 T cell receptor beta chains were all read from a single sample in a study of T cell responses to AZD1222 COVID-19 vaccine. The protocol was immunoSEQ multiplex PCR, while the TCRdb copy is restricted to in-frame clones and leaves out a portion. The table records some 110,000 clones, roughly 87% of them present only once. Sequences were derived from peripheral blood, sampled on day 0 of AZD1222 vaccination. The origin of the receptors is an adult in good health.

The V and J genes are TRBV7-7 and TRBJ2-5; weak D call: TRBD2 (9 bases). Trimming shortened V by 5 bases and J by 2 bases, and 24 bases separated the two germline ends. This CDR3 has 18 amino acids. Germline V lookup: CDR1 SSHAT, CDR2 FNYEAQ (reference sequence). The CDR3 here is CASSPDRGSGGLQETQYF. CDR3 bases: TGTGCCAGCAGCCCAGACAGGGGTAGCGGGGGATTACAAGAGACCCAGTACTTC.

The chain employs TRBV27 and TRBJ1-1; D not certain. The germline CDR1 and CDR2 sequences are MNHEY and SMNVEV (reference sequence). The CDR3 consists of 13 residues. The germline V and J ends were trimmed by 6 bases and 4 bases, with 12 bases remaining between them. CDR3 sequence: CASSPRRITEAFF. CDR3 nucleotide sequence: TGTGCCAGCAGCCCCAGGAGGATCACTGAAGCTTTCTTT.